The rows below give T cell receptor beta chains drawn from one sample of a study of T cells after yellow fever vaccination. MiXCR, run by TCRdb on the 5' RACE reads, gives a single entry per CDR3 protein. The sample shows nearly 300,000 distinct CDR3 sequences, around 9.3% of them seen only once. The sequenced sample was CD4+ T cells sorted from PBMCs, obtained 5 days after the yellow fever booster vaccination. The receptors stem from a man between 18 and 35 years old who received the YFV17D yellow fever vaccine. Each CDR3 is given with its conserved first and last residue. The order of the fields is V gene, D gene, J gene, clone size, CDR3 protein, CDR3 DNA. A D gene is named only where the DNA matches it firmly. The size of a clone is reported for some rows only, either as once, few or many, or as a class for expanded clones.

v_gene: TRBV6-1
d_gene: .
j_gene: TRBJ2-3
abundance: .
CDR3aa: CASKGLTIRTDTQYF
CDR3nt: TGTGCCAGCAAGGGACTGACGATAAGAACAGATACGCAGTATTTT

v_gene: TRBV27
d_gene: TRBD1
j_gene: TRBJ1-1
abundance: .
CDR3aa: CASSINRGSNTEAFF
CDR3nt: TGTGCCAGCAGTATAAACAGGGGTTCGAACACTGAAGCTTTCTTT

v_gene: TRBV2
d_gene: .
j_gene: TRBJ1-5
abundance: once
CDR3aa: CASRGTGHPNQPQHF
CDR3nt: TGTGCCAGCAGGGGAACGGGTCACCCCAATCAGCCCCAGCATTTT

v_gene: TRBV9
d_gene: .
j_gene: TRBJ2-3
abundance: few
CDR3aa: CASSLSPVDTQYF
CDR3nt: TGTGCCAGCAGCCTAAGTCCAGTAGATACGCAGTATTTT

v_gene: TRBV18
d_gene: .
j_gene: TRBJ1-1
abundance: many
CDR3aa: CASSPGMNTEAFF
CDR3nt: TGTGCCAGCTCACCAGGGATGAACACTGAAGCTTTCTTT

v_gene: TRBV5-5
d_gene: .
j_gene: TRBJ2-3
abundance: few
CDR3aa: CASSSGPTDTDTQYF
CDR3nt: TGTGCCAGCAGCTCAGGACCAACCGACACAGATACGCAGTATTTT

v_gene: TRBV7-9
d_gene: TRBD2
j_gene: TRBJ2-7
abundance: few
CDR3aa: CASSRSGGPLGEQYF
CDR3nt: TGTGCCAGCAGCCGTAGCGGGGGGCCTTTGGGCGAGCAGTACTTC

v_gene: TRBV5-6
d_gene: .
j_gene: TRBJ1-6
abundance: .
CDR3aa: CASSFGGGDSPLHF
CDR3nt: TGTGCCAGCAGCTTTGGGGGCGGTGATTCACCCCTCCACTTT

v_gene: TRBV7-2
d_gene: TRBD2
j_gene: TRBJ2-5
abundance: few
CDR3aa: CASSLSPAGGPETQYF
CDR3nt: TGTGCCAGCAGCTTAAGTCCGGCGGGGGGGCCAGAGACCCAGTACTTC

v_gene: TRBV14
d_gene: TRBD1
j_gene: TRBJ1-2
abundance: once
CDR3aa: CASSQVIPGTGGWGYTF
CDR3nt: TGTGCCAGCAGCCAAGTCATCCCCGGGACAGGGGGCTGGGGCTACACCTTC

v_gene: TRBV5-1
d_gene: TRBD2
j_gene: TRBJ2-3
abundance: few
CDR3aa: CASSLGRGAQPDTQYF
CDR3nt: TGCGCCAGCAGCTTGGGGCGGGGGGCGCAACCCGATACGCAGTATTTT

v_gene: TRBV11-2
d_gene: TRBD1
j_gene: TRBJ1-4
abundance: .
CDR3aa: CASSLRQGAEEKLFF
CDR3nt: TGTGCCAGCAGCTTACGACAGGGGGCAGAAGAAAAACTGTTTTTT

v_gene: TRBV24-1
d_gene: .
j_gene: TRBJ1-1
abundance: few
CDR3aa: CATPFPGVGMNTEAFF
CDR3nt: TGTGCCACCCCTTTCCCAGGGGTAGGGATGAACACTGAAGCTTTCTTT

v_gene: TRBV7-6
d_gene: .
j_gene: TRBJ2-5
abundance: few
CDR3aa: CASGYRVGETQYF
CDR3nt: TGTGCCAGCGGCTACAGGGTCGGGGAGACCCAGTACTTC

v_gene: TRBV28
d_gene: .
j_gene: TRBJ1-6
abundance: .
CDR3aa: CASSRTRGGTTPLHF
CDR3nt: TGTGCCAGCAGTCGGACCCGGGGGGGTACGACACCCCTCCACTTT

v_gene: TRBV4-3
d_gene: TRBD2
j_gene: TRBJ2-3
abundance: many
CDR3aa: CASRQHPGLAGVPDTQYF
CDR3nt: TGCGCCAGCAGACAACATCCGGGACTAGCGGGGGTTCCCGATACGCAGTATTTT

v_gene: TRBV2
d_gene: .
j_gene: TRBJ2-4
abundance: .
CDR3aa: CASLRSTLRNIQYF
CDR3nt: TGTGCCAGCCTTCGATCCACCCTAAGGAACATTCAGTACTTC

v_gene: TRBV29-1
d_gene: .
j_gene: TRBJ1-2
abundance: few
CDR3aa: CSVEGYSGGYTF
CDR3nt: TGCAGCGTTGAGGGGTATTCGGGGGGCTACACCTTC

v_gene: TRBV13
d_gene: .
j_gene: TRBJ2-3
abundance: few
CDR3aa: CASSRLQLLTDTQYF
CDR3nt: TGTGCCAGCAGCCGACTCCAATTGCTGACAGATACGCAGTATTTT

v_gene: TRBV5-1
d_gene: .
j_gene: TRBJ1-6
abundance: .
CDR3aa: CASKLKEDSPLHF
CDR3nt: TGCGCCAGCAAGTTAAAGGAGGATTCACCCCTCCACTTT

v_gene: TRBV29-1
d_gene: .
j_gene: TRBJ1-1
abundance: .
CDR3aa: CSVGRSGASYTEAFF
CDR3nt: TGCAGCGTTGGAAGAAGCGGAGCTTCCTACACTGAAGCTTTCTTT

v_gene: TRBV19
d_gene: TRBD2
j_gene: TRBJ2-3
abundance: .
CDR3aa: CASSTGLAGITDTQYF
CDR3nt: TGTGCCAGTAGTACAGGACTAGCGGGGATCACAGATACGCAGTATTTT

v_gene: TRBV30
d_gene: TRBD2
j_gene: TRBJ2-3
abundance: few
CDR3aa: CAWSVLVAGPTDTQYF
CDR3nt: TGTGCCTGGAGTGTACTGGTAGCGGGGCCCACAGATACGCAGTATTTT

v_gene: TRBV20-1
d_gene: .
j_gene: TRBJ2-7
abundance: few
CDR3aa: CSALKGTHEQYF
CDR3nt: TGCAGTGCTCTCAAGGGCACCCACGAGCAGTACTTC

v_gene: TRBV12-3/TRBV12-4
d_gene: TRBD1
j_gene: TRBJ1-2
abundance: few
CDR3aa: CASSGGQSYGYTF
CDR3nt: TGTGCCAGCAGTGGGGGACAGTCCTATGGCTACACCTTC

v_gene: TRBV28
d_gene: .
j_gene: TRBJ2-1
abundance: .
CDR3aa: CASSSLAFEQFF
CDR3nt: TGTGCCAGCAGTTCACTAGCCTTTGAGCAGTTCTTC

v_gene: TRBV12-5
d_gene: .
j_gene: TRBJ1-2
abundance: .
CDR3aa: CASGWGLYGYTF
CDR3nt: TGTGCTAGTGGTTGGGGACTCTATGGCTACACCTTC

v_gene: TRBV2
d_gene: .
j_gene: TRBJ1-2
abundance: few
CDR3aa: CASRPTQGGGYTF
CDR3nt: TGTGCCAGCAGGCCTACTCAAGGGGGAGGCTACACCTTC

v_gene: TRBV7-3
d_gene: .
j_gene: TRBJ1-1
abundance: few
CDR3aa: CASSLTSGRLNTEAFF
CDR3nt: TGTGCCAGCAGCTTAACATCGGGGCGGCTGAACACTGAAGCTTTCTTT

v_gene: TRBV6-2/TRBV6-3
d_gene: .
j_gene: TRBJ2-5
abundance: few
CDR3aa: CASSYMAALETQYF
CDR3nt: TGTGCCAGCAGTTACATGGCGGCCCTGGAGACCCAGTACTTC

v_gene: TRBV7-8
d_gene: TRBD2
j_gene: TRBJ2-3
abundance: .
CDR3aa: CASSFPGLATDTQYF
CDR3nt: TGTGCCAGCAGCTTTCCGGGACTAGCTACAGATACGCAGTATTTT

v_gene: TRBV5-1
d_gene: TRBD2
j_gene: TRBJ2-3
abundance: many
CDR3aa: CASSLGLAGRYTDTQYF
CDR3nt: TGCGCCAGCAGCTTGGGACTAGCGGGGCGATACACAGATACGCAGTATTTT

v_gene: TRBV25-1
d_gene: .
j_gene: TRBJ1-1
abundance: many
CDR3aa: CASRRGGGTEAFF
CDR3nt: TGTGCCAGCAGGAGGGGAGGCGGCACTGAAGCTTTCTTT

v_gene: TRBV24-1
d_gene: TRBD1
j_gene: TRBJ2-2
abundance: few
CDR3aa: CATSLTGPGELFF
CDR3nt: TGTGCCACCAGCCTGACAGGGCCCGGGGAGCTGTTTTTT

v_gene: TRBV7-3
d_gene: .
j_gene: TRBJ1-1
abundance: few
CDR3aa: CASSENSNTEAFF
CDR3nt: TGTGCCAGCAGCGAAAACTCGAACACTGAAGCTTTCTTT

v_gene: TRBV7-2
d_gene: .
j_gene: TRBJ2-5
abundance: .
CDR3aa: CASSLAGGALETQYF
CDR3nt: TGTGCCAGCAGCTTAGCAGGGGGGGCGCTTGAGACCCAGTACTTC

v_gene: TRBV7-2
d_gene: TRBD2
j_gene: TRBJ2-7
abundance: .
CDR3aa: CASSLVTSGVISYEQYF
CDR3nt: TGTGCCAGCAGCTTAGTAACTAGCGGGGTGATCTCCTACGAGCAGTACTTC

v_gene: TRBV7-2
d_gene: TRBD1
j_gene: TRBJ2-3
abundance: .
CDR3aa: CASSPRQGRVNTQYF
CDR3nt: TGTGCCAGCAGCCCTCGACAGGGGCGGGTGAATACGCAGTATTTT

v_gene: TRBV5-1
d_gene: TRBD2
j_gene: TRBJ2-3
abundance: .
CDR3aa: CASSLAPSGGGLDTQYF
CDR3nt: TGCGCCAGCAGCTTGGCCCCCAGCGGGGGGGGTTTAGATACGCAGTATTTT

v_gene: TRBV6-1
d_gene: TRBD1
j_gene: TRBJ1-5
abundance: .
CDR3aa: CASRDRGSQPQHF
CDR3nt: TGTGCCAGCCGGGACAGGGGGAGTCAGCCCCAGCATTTT

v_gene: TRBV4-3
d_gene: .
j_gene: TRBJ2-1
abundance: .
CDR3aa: CASSPNRVGGEQFF
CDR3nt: TGCGCCAGCAGCCCAAACAGGGTCGGGGGTGAGCAGTTCTTC

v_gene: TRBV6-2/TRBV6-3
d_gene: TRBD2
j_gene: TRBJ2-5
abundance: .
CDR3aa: CASSSLAGGIGTQYF
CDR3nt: TGTGCCAGCAGTAGTCTAGCGGGGGGGATCGGGACCCAGTACTTC

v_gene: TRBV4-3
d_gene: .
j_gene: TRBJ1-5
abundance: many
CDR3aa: CASSPGEGQPQHF
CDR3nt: TGCGCCAGCAGCCCCGGAGAAGGTCAGCCCCAGCATTTT

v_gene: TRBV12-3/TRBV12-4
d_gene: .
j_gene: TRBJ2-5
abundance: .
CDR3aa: CASSLGLGLGQETQYF
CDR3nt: TGTGCCAGCAGTTTGGGGCTGGGTCTTGGACAGGAGACCCAGTACTTC

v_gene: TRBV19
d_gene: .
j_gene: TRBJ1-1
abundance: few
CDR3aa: CASSPREQGGTEAFF
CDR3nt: TGTGCCAGTAGCCCTAGGGAGCAGGGTGGTACTGAAGCTTTCTTT

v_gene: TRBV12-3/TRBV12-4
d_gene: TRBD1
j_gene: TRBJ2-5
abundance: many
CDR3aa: CASTRDSQETQYF
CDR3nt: TGTGCCAGCACCCGGGACAGCCAAGAGACCCAGTACTTC

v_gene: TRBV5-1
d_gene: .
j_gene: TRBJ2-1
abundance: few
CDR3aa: CATTPGGGWDEQFF
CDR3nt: TGCGCCACCACCCCCGGGGGAGGTTGGGATGAGCAGTTCTTC

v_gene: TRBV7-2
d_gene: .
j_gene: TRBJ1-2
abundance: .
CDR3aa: CASSHRNNYGYTF
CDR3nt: TGTGCCAGCAGCCATCGAAATAACTATGGCTACACCTTC

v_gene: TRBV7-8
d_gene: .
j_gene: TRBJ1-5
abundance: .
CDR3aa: CASSLVSGYGLNSNQPQHF
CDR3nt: TGTGCCAGCAGCTTAGTTTCGGGGTACGGGTTAAATAGCAATCAGCCCCAGCATTTT